This record concerns one TCR beta chain sequence. What it binds is unknown. In germline, CDR1 is MNHEY, CDR2 SVGAGI. The CDR3 is 15 amino acids. Trimming removed 2 bases at V and 5 bases at J, with 16 bases between. The data were obtained in a study of cytomegalovirus exposure and HLA in healthy donors. With 60 Vbeta and 13 Jbeta primers, the PCR was carried out. Repertoires were generated with immunoSEQ multiplex PCR, while TCRdb's copy carries only in-frame clones and drops some. This sample carries about 110,000 clones, around 80% of them seen once, and the ten largest clones take 5.5% to 7%. Study-wide points: In a later analysis, at a false discovery rate of 0.05, about 17,000 TCR beta sequences matched HLA alleles.

This receptor was identified in a man aged 25-40 years in good health and CMV-seropositive. Source material: PBMCs. V gene TRBV6-5 combines with J gene TRBJ2-7; D is possibly TRBD1 (5 bases). The CDR3 DNA follows: TGTGCCAGCAGTTACGAGGCAGGGCGGCTCCACGAGCAGTACTTC. This codes for CASSYEAGRLHEQYF.